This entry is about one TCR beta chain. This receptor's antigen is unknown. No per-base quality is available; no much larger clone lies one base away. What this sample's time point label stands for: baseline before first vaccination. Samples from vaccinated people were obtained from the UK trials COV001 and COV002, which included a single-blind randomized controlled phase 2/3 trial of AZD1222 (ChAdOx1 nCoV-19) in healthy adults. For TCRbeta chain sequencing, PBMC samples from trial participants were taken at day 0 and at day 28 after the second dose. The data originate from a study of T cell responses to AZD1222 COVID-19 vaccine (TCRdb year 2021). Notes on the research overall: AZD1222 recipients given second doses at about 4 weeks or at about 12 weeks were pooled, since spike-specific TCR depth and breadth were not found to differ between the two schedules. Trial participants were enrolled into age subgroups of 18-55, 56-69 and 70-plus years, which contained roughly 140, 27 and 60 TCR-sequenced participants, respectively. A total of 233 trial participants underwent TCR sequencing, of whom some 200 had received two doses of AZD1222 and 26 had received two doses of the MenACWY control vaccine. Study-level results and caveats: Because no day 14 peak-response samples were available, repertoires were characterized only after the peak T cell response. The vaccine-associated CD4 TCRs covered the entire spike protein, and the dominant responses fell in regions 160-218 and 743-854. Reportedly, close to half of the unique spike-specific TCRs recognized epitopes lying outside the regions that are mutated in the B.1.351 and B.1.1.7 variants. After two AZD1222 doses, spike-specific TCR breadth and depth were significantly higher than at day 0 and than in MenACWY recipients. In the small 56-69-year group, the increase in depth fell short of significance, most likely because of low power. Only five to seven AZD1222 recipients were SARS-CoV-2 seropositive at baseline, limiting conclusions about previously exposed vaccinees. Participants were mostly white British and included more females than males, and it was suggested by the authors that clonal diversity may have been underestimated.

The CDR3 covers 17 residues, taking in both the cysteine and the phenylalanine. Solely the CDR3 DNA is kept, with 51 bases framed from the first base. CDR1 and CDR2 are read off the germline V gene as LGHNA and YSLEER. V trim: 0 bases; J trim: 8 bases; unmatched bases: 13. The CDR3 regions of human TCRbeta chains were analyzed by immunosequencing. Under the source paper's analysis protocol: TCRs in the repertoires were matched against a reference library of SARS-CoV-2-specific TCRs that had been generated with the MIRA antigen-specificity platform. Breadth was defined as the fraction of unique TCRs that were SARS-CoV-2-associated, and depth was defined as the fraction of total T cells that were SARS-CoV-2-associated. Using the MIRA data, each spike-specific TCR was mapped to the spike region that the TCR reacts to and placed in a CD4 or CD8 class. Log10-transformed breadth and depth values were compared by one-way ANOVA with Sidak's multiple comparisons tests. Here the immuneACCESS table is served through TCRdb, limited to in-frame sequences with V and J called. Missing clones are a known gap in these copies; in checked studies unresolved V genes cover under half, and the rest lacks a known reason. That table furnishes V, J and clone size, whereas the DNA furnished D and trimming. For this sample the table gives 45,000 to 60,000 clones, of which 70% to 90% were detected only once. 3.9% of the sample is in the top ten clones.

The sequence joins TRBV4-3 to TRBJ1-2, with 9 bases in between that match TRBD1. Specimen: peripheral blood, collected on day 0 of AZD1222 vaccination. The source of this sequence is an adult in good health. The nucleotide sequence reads TGCGCCAGCAGCCAAGATCCAGAGACAGGGGGAAGAGGGGGCTACACCTTC. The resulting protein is CASSQDPETGGRGGYTF.